This TCR beta chain was profiled in a study of breast tumors, draining lymph nodes, adjacent tissues. General study points: Tumor T cell lymph node origin was a supported hypothesis, not proven. Tumor TCR diversity was below lymph nodes but above nontumor tissue. Compared with basal-like, luminal-like tumors shared significantly more repertoire with nontumor tissue. The data were judged consistent with most tumor T cells coming from lymph node and expanding in tumor.

This clonotype came up many times. Its antigen is unidentified. Trimming took off 0 bases at V and 4 bases at J, with 2 bases between the two ends. In germline, CDR1 is SGHRS, CDR2 YFSETQ. The CDR3 is 12 residues long. Breast cancer patients provided tissue from their axillary draining lymph nodes. TCRdb reprocessed the multiplex PCR reads via MiXCR and lists one record per CDR3 protein. The sample consists of roughly 130,000 distinct CDR3 sequences, 15% to 20% of them appearing once. The rearrangement joins TRBV5-1 to TRBJ1-3; no clear D gene. Material: axillary lymph node tissue. This TCR came from a female donor with breast cancer. Some clones in this sample may be carry-over from other donors' samples. CDR3 bases: TGCGCCAGCAGCTTGGACGGAAACACCATATATTTT. Translation: CASSLDGNTIYF.